These 32 T cell receptor beta chains originate from one sample sequenced in a study of cytomegalovirus exposure and HLA in healthy donors. The PCR employed 60 Vbeta primers together with 13 Jbeta primers. Sequencing used immunoSEQ multiplex PCR; TCRdb keeps in-frame clones, though not all of them. The profile shows around 220,000 clones, roughly 70% of them singletons. The sequenced sample consisted of PBMCs. These TCRs come from a young woman in good health and CMV-seronegative.

The chain recombines TRBV7-3 with TRBJ2-1; 8 bases line up with TRBD2. After removal of 1 base from V and 0 bases from J, the junction contained 17 bases not matched to a gene. The length of the CDR3 is 21 residues. Germline V lookup: CDR1 SGHTA, CDR2 FQGTGA. The CDR3 coding sequence is TGTGCCAGCAGCTTAAAGGGGATAGGAGAAGCGGGAGTCCGCTCCTACAATGAGCAGTTCTTC. It yields the protein CASSLKGIGEAGVRSYNEQFF.

V gene TRBV9 combines with J gene TRBJ2-3, with a tentative D call TRBD2 (5 bases). V dropped 2 bases and J dropped 5 bases, with 15 bases sitting between them. CDR3 length equals 15 residues. Looked up from germline, CDR1 is SGDLS and CDR2 is YYNGEE. Here the CDR3 DNA reads TGTGCCAGCAGCGTGACCGGGGTTGTTGGAGATACGCAGTATTTT. Protein product: CASSVTGVVGDTQYF.

The chain recombines TRBV29-1 with TRBJ1-1; D perhaps matches TRBD1 (6 bases). Germline CDR1 is SQVTM and CDR2 is ANQGSEA. The CDR3 sequence is 12 residues long. With 6 bases removed from V and 4 bases from J, the gap between germline ends came to 12 bases. The CDR3 region has the DNA TGCAGCGTCAGCACAGGGACCACTGAAGCTTTCTTT. Its translation: CSVSTGTTEAFF. Together with reference TRBV29-1 and TRBJ1-1, the CDR3 gives the full variable domain: SAVISQKPSRDICQRGTSLTIQCQVDSQVTMMFWYRQQPGQSLTLIATANQGSEATYESGFVIDKFPISRPNLTFSTLTVSNMSPEDSSIYLCSVSTGTTEAFFGQGTRLTVV.

The V and J genes are TRBV19 and TRBJ1-5; D gene unclear. CDR1 is LNHDA and CDR2 is SQIVND in the germline V gene (reference sequence). There are 15 residues in the CDR3. The V end was cut by 2 bases, the J end by 2 bases, with 10 bases between. Here the CDR3 reads CASSISLSGNQPQHF. The CDR3 bases are TGTGCCAGTAGTATATCATTGAGTGGCAATCAGCCCCAGCATTTT.

The chain is built from TRBV7-8 and TRBJ1-2; 7 bases align to TRBD1. This CDR3 contains 13 residues. CDR1 SGHVS and CDR2 FQNEAQ come from the germline V gene. Unmatched junction bases numbered 4, after V lost 1 base and J lost 8 bases. CDR3 region: CASSLGQGGGYTF. CDR3 nucleotides: TGTGCCAGCAGCTTAGGACAGGGTGGGGGCTACACCTTC.

This clone was counted a few times. The chain combines TRBV30 with TRBJ2-7, with D uncertain. The CDR3 loop spans 12 amino acids. Germline V gene sequence: CDR1 GTSNPN, CDR2 SVGIG (reference sequence). The V end was cut by 3 bases, the J end by 0 bases, with 6 bases between. In nucleotides, the CDR3 is TGTGCCTGGAGCCTAAGCTCCTACGAGCAGTACTTC. It specifies CAWSLSSYEQYF. Using reference TRBV30 and TRBJ2-7 for the parts outside the CDR3, the full variable domain is SQTIHQWPATLVQPVGSPLSLECTVEGTSNPNLYWYRQAAGRGLQLLFYSVGIGQISSEVPQNLSASRPQDRQFILSSKKLLLSDSGFYLCAWSLSSYEQYFGPGTRLTVT.

The genes are TRBV4-1 and TRBJ2-2; D is uncertain. Germline assignment: CDR1 MGHRA and CDR2 YSYEKL. This CDR3 has 14 residues. V was cut by 0 bases and J by 6 bases, with 8 bases left in between. The CDR3 DNA sequence: TGCGCCAGCAGCCAAGATCAGGTAGCCGGGGAGCTGTTTTTT. Protein product: CASSQDQVAGELFF.

This clone was detected only once. CDR3 bases: TGTGCCAGCAGCCCCTACCCTGAGGGCCTCAATGGCTACACCTTC. Amino acid sequence: CASSPYPEGLNGYTF. The chain uses TRBV5-4 and TRBJ1-2; D is uncertain. The CDR3 totals 15 residues. V lost 4 bases and J 6 bases, leaving 19 bases between the germline ends. CDR1 and CDR2 (germline): SGHNT, YYREEE (reference sequence).

Regarding this clone: One junction end does not reproduce the germline sequence, and a read error may be involved. This chain links TRBV7-9 with TRBJ1-2; 7 nucleotides line up with TRBD1. Germline V CDR1 and CDR2: SEHNR, FQNEAQ (reference sequence). This CDR3 comprises 15 residues. This chain's CDR3 is CSSSLLGQQTYGYTF. The DNA of the CDR3 is TGTTCCAGCAGCTTATTGGGACAGCAAACATATGGCTACACCTTC.

V gene TRBV28 combines with J gene TRBJ1-2; weak D call: TRBD1 (5 bases). Germline CDR1 is MDHEN and CDR2 is SYDVKM. The V and J ends lost 6 bases and 7 bases respectively, with 12 bases between them. This CDR3 contains 12 residues. The CDR3 sequence: CASRTAGSGYTF. CDR3 nucleotides: TGTGCCAGCAGGACAGCAGGGTCTGGCTACACCTTC.

This clone was detected a few times. V is TRBV14 and J is TRBJ1-1, with 8 bases identical to TRBD1. Germline V CDR1 and CDR2: SGHDN, FVKESK. This CDR3 is built from 15 residues. With 1 base clipped from V and 3 bases from J, the junction kept 4 bases outside the gene matches. CDR3 in amino acids: CASSQVRDRHTEAFF. CDR3 DNA: TGTGCCAGCAGCCAAGTTAGGGACAGGCACACTGAAGCTTTCTTT.

This chain connects TRBV11-2 to TRBJ1-2; weak D call: TRBD1 (5 bases). The V gene lost 5 bases and the J gene lost 7 bases, with 14 bases spanning the gap. The CDR3 has 13 amino acids. Germline CDR1 SGHAT, CDR2 FQNNGV. In DNA, the CDR3 is TGTGCCAGCAGCCCACCGGGGGGTGGTGGCTACACCTTC. Its translation: CASSPPGGGGYTF.

This clone was found a few times. The chain recombines TRBV28 with TRBJ2-5, with 12 bases matching TRBD1. V was clipped by 2 bases and J by 6 bases; unmatched bases: 7. Germline CDR1 and CDR2: MDHEN and SYDVKM. This CDR3 contains 16 residues. DNA of the CDR3: TGTGCCAGCAGTTTAGGGGACAGGGGGCTGTCGAAGACCCAGTACTTC. Encoded protein: CASSLGDRGLSKTQYF.

This clone showed up just a few times. This chain uses TRBV5-1 with TRBJ2-3, with D perhaps TRBD2 (5 bases). The V gene lost 1 base and the J gene lost 2 bases, with 14 bases spanning the gap. The CDR3 has 16 amino acids. Germline-derived CDR1 and CDR2 are SGHRS and YFSETQ. CDR3: CASSLSGRVLTDTQYF. CDR3 DNA: TGCGCCAGCAGCTTGAGCGGACGCGTCCTCACAGATACGCAGTATTTT.

In the case of this clone: The sample carries other DNA sequences with the same CDR3. This chain joins TRBV5-1 and TRBJ2-5; 11 bases line up with TRBD2. Germline V gene data show CDR1 as SGHRS and CDR2 as YFSETQ. CDR3 length equals 16 residues. The trim removed 0 bases at V and 1 base at J, leaving 2 bases unmatched. The CDR3 DNA reads as TGCGCCAGCAGCTTGGGGCTAGCGGGGGGCCAAGAGACCCAGTACTTC. Protein: CASSLGLAGGQETQYF.

This clone was found once. This chain joins TRBV6-5 and TRBJ1-2; TRBD1 agrees at 7 bases. This CDR3 has 13 residues. Unmatched junction bases numbered 5, after V lost 5 bases and J lost 5 bases. The germline gives CDR1 MNHEY, CDR2 SVGAGI. CDR3 bases: TGTGCCAGCAGTCGGGAGGGGGCTTATGGCTACACCTTC. This gives the protein CASSREGAYGYTF.

In this sample, this clone turned up a few times. Other DNA sequences in this sample translate to the same CDR3. In DNA form, the CDR3 reads TGTGCCTTGGCCGACAGGGGGCGTTACGCTTTCTTT. It yields the protein CALADRGRYAFF. The chain employs TRBV30 and TRBJ1-1, with 10 bases lining up with TRBD1. CDR1 is GTSNPN, CDR2 SVGIG, per germline (reference sequence). The CDR3 has 12 residues. V dropped 7 bases and J dropped 11; count of bases not matched to a gene: 10.

The chain couples TRBV7-9 to TRBJ1-5; D not resolved. The CDR3 sequence is 14 residues long. The V gene's germline CDR1 is SEHNR and CDR2 FQNEAQ (reference sequence). Trimming removed 1 base at V and 4 bases at J, with 8 bases between. The CDR3: CASSLDGDNQPQHF. DNA of the CDR3: TGTGCCAGCAGCTTAGACGGGGATAATCAGCCCCAGCATTTT.

The chain recombines TRBV16 with TRBJ1-2; D gene ambiguous. Germline values: CDR1 KGHSY, CDR2 FQNENV. V shed 6 bases and J shed 4 bases, with 12 bases lying between them. The CDR3 is 13 amino acids. CDR3 region: CASSPLQIYGYTF. Here the CDR3 DNA reads TGTGCCAGCAGTCCCCTACAGATCTATGGCTACACCTTC.

J is TRBJ2-7 and V is TRBV13; 8 bases agree with TRBD2. Germline CDR1 PRHDT, CDR2 FYEKMQ (reference sequence). With V trimmed by 5 bases and J by 0 bases, 9 bases remained unmatched. The CDR3 has 16 residues. The CDR3 protein is CASSPSGRASSYEQYF. Here the CDR3 DNA reads TGTGCCAGCAGCCCTAGCGGGCGGGCGTCCTCCTACGAGCAGTACTTC.

The V and J genes are TRBV7-6 and TRBJ1-1, with 10 positions matching TRBD1. V lost 5 bases, J lost 3 bases, and 9 bases stayed unmatched. The CDR3 consists of 16 residues. In germline, CDR1 is SGHVS, CDR2 FNYEAQ. The CDR3 loop is CASSVGQGGWYTEAFF. CDR3 DNA: TGTGCCAGCAGCGTCGGACAGGGGGGATGGTACACTGAAGCTTTCTTT.

The rearrangement joins TRBV5-1 to TRBJ2-1, with 8 positions matching TRBD1. The germline V gene encodes CDR1 SGHRS and CDR2 YFSETQ. After removal of 0 bases from V and 4 bases from J, the junction contained 3 bases not matched to a gene. The CDR3 sequence is 15 residues long. The CDR3 reads CASSLGDRPYNEQFF. The DNA of the CDR3 is TGCGCCAGCAGCTTGGGGGACAGGCCATACAATGAGCAGTTCTTC.

This chain connects TRBV29-1 to TRBJ2-5; 8 nucleotides align to TRBD1. TRBJ2-7 explains the end of the DNA better; the J call may be wrong. Germline V gives CDR1 SQVTM, CDR2 ANQGSEA. The CDR3 has 14 amino acids. The CDR3 sequence: CSVTGTGQAYEQYF. The DNA of the CDR3 is TGCAGCGTAACAGGGACGGGACAGGCCTACGAGCAGTACTTC.

The genes are TRBV27 and TRBJ2-1, with TRBD1 matching over 9 bases. The trim removed 5 bases at V and 6 bases at J, leaving 8 bases unmatched. The germline CDR1 and CDR2 sequences are MNHEY and SMNVEV (reference sequence). CDR3 length: 15 residues. The DNA of the CDR3 is TGTGCCAGCAGTCCCGGGACAGGGATGAGCAATGAGCAGTTCTTC. Protein sequence: CASSPGTGMSNEQFF.

CDR3: CASSQERGNYGYTF. Written as DNA, the CDR3 is TGCGCCAGCAGCCAAGAGAGGGGGAACTATGGCTACACCTTC. This rearrangement joins TRBV4-1 to TRBJ1-2; TRBD1 might be the D (6 bases). In germline, CDR1 is MGHRA, CDR2 YSYEKL. The V end lost 0 bases, the J end lost 2 bases, and 7 bases lay between the germline ends. The CDR3 extends over 14 amino acids.

The J gene is TRBJ2-7, the V gene TRBV21-1; the D call in the table, TRBD1, was not verified against the DNA. TRBV21-1 is assigned pseudogene status. This CDR3 contains 17 residues. Here the CDR3 reads CASTRPDRRPFSYEQYF. CDR3 DNA: TGTGCCAGCACCCGGCCCGACAGGCGCCCTTTCTCCTACGAGCAGTACTTC.

This clone was detected a few times. The CDR3 nucleotides are TGCGCCAGCAGCTTGCGTCGGGGTAACACTGAAGCTTTCTTT. It is translated as CASSLRRGNTEAFF. The rearrangement joins TRBV5-1 to TRBJ1-1; unclear D gene. Germline assignment: CDR1 SGHRS and CDR2 YFSETQ. V was pared by 1 base and J by 2 bases, with 9 bases between. The CDR3 contains 14 residues.

This clone appeared a single time. V usage is TRBV6-6 and J usage is TRBJ2-7; 10 bases align to TRBD2. Germline V gene sequence: CDR1 MNHNY, CDR2 SVGAGI (reference sequence). V lost 0 bases, J lost 7 bases, and 9 bases stayed unmatched. The CDR3 covers 16 residues. The CDR3 loop is CASSYSLASGSGEQYF. Here the CDR3 DNA reads TGTGCCAGCAGTTACTCCCTGGCTAGCGGGAGTGGAGAGCAGTACTTC.

The chain couples TRBV11-3 to TRBJ1-1, with D unresolved. Germline V gene data show CDR1 as SGHNT and CDR2 as YENEEA. This CDR3 has 14 residues. V lost 1 base to trimming and J lost 2 bases, with 8 bases between them. CDR3 DNA: TGTGCCAGCAGCTTAGGGCCGGGAAACACTGAAGCTTTCTTT. It specifies CASSLGPGNTEAFF.

This clone was found a few times. This chain joins TRBV18 and TRBJ1-1, with 7 bases matching TRBD1. This CDR3 region has 15 residues. The junction had 5 bases not matched to a gene; V was cut back by 3 bases and J by 1 base. Germline V gene lookup returns CDR1 KGHSH and CDR2 LQKENI. DNA of the CDR3: TGTGCCAGCTCACCGGGACAGATCGAGAACACTGAAGCTTTCTTT. It encodes CASSPGQIENTEAFF.

This clone was detected only once. The gene calls are TRBV13 and TRBJ2-6; 10 bases line up with TRBD1. In germline, CDR1 is PRHDT, CDR2 FYEKMQ (reference sequence). The CDR3 extends over 18 amino acids. Trimming took 5 bases from V and 0 from J; bases not matched to a gene: 7. CDR3 region: CASSREDRGGSGANVLTF. The DNA for the CDR3 is TGTGCCAGCAGCCGTGAGGACAGGGGGGGCTCTGGGGCCAACGTCCTGACTTTC.

The V gene is TRBV19, the J gene TRBJ1-1; perhaps TRBD1 as D (5 bases). Germline-derived CDR1 and CDR2 are LNHDA and SQIVND (reference sequence). This CDR3 region has 13 residues. V shed 5 bases and J shed 1 base, with 8 bases lying between them. The CDR3 DNA is TGTGCCAGTAGTGTCGGGGGGAACACTGAAGCTTTCTTT. It is translated as CASSVGGNTEAFF.